Listed below are T cell receptor beta chains from one sample, sequenced in a study of T-cell memory formation after mild COVID-19. TCRdb re-called the 5' RACE reads with MiXCR, one entry per CDR3 protein. The data show under 300,000 distinct CDR3 sequences, with approximately 16% seen just once and approximately 3.6% held by the top ten. Sequencing was performed on PBMCs or a T cell subset sorted from them (not recorded which). These receptor sequences come from a man aged 18 to 30 who had mild COVID-19 (a few samples of this study predate the infection). Cell type and time point are not known. Both conserved end residues are part of each CDR3. The D gene is left open where the match is weak. Some rows have no size entry. The others give once, few or many, or a class for an expanded clone.

>.|.|TRBJ2-7|TRBV18
CASSTASYEQYF
TGTGCCAGCTCAACAGCTTCCTACGAGCAGTACTTC
>TRBD1|few|TRBJ1-6|TRBV7-6
CASSLKLQGANSPLHF
TGTGCCAGCAGCTTAAAATTGCAGGGGGCTAATTCACCCCTCCACTTT
>TRBD2|few|TRBJ2-5|TRBV7-2
CASSLVAGGRETQYF
TGTGCCAGCAGCTTAGTGGCGGGGGGGCGAGAGACCCAGTACTTC
>.|few|TRBJ1-2|TRBV7-9
CASSRELNYGYTF
TGTGCCAGCAGCCGGGAGCTAAACTATGGCTACACCTTC
>TRBD1|.|TRBJ2-3|TRBV27
CASSSPGQQTDTQYF
TGTGCCAGCAGTTCACCGGGACAGCAAACAGATACGCAGTATTTT
>TRBD1|many|TRBJ1-1|TRBV5-1
CASRDTGDANTEAFF
TGCGCCAGCAGGGACACAGGGGACGCGAACACTGAAGCTTTCTTT
>.|.|TRBJ1-1|TRBV21-1
CASSKRCLSEAFF
TGTGCCAGCAGCAAACGGTGTCTCAGTGAAGCTTTCTTT
>.|.|TRBJ1-1|TRBV11-2
CASSLTGKMWTEAFF
TGTGCCAGCAGCTTAACCGGGAAGATGTGGACTGAAGCTTTCTTT
>.|few|TRBJ2-5|TRBV18
CASSPRREQETQYF
TGTGCCAGCTCACCACGCAGGGAGCAAGAGACCCAGTACTTC
>.|.|TRBJ2-5|TRBV7-2
CASNKGGGRQETQYF
TGTGCCAGCAATAAAGGGGGGGGCCGACAAGAGACCCAGTACTTC
>.|few|TRBJ1-1|TRBV6-2/TRBV6-3
CASRLGGDTEAFF
TGTGCCAGCAGACTGGGAGGGGACACTGAAGCTTTCTTT
>TRBD1|few|TRBJ1-4|TRBV28
CASSLSDRTGEKLFF
TGTGCCAGCAGTTTATCCGACCGGACAGGGGAAAAACTGTTTTTT
>.|.|TRBJ1-1|TRBV15
CAHIGAPNTEAFF
TGTGCCCATATCGGGGCACCGAACACTGAAGCTTTCTTT
>.|few|TRBJ1-5|TRBV6-6
CASRSSGGGGDQPQHF
TGTGCCAGCAGATCCTCGGGAGGCGGGGGGGATCAGCCCCAGCATTTT
>.|.|TRBJ2-2|TRBV5-4
CASSLDAANTGELFF
TGTGCCAGCAGCTTGGACGCCGCGAACACCGGGGAGCTGTTTTTT
>.|.|TRBJ1-2|TRBV6-5
CASSYSQHGDYGYTF
TGTGCCAGCAGTTACTCGCAGCACGGGGACTATGGCTACACCTTC
>.|.|TRBJ1-6|TRBV12-3/TRBV12-4
CATRETYNSPLHF
TGTGCCACCCGGGAAACTTATAATTCACCCCTCCACTTT
>TRBD2|many|TRBJ2-2|TRBV19
CASSRGLAGVSAVGELFF
TGTGCCAGTAGTAGGGGACTAGCGGGGGTGAGCGCTGTCGGGGAGCTGTTTTTT
>TRBD1|.|TRBJ1-2|TRBV4-2
CASSQGQGAVRYGYTF
TGTGCCAGCAGCCAAGGGCAGGGGGCAGTACGCTATGGCTACACCTTC
>.|many|TRBJ1-5|TRBV5-6
CASSLDGSNQPQHF
TGTGCCAGCAGCTTGGACGGTAGCAATCAGCCCCAGCATTTT
>TRBD2|few|TRBJ2-7|TRBV4-2
CASSQDGLAGTYEQYF
TGTGCCAGCAGCCAAGACGGGCTAGCGGGTACCTACGAGCAGTACTTC